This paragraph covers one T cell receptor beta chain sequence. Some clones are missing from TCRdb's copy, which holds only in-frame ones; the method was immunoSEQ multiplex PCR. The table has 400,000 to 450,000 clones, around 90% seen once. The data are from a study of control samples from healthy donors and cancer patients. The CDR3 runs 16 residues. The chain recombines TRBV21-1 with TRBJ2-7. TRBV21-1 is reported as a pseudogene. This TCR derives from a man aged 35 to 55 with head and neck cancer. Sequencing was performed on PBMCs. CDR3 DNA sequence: TGTGCCAGCAGCAAACGCAATATCGTTGGTGACTACGAGCAGTACTTC. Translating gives CASSKRNIVGDYEQYF.